This T cell receptor beta chain was found in a study of blood T cell repertoires in COVID-19. The data were produced by immunoSEQ multiplex PCR, yet TCRdb's version contains in-frame clones alone and is incomplete. This sample carries approximately 280,000 clones, roughly 90% of them seen once, and the ten largest clones take approximately 7.5%. The V gene end was trimmed by 2 bases and the J gene end by 2 bases; junction bases not matched to a gene: 3. Germline V gives CDR1 SGHNT, CDR2 YYREEE (reference sequence). CDR3 length equals 15 residues. The receptor was isolated from a woman aged 25 to 39 with COVID-19, enrolled during active disease. The V gene is TRBV5-4, the J gene TRBJ2-2, with 7 bases identical to TRBD2. The sequenced sample was peripheral blood. The CDR3 region is CASSFGDYNTGELFF. CDR3 nucleotide sequence: TGTGCCAGCAGCTTTGGGGACTACAACACCGGGGAGCTGTTTTTT.